A selection of T cell receptor beta chains follows, all from one sample in a study of Graves' ophthalmopathy and Graves' hyperthyroidism. A single record per CDR3 protein comes from TCRdb applying MiXCR to the multiplex PCR reads. The sample has 300,000 to 400,000 distinct CDR3 sequences, 17% seen once. Material: peripheral blood. The origin of the receptors is an adult woman with stable Graves' hyperthyroidism. Each CDR3 is given with its conserved first and last residue. D genes are given only for firm matches. A clone size is listed for some rows: how often the clone was seen (once, few, many), or a class if it is expanded.

J gene | CDR3 length | D gene | clone size | V gene | CDR3 DNA | CDR3 protein
TRBJ2-4 | 14 | TRBD1 | few | TRBV6-2/TRBV6-3 | TGTGCCAGCGGACAGGCCCCTGTCAAAAACATTAAGTACTTC | CASGQAPVKNIKYF
TRBJ1-5 | 15 | NA | many | TRBV7-8 | TGTGCCAGCAGCTTAGAACAAGGGGGACATCAGCCCCAGCATTTT | CASSLEQGGHQPQHF
TRBJ2-4 | 15 | NA | many | TRBV29-1 | TGCAGCGCCGCCGGGACGGGACTAGCCAAAAACATTCAGTACTTC | CSAAGTGLAKNIQYF
TRBJ2-5 | 17 | TRBD2 | NA | TRBV12-3/TRBV12-4 | TGTGCCAGCAGTTTGCTGACTAGCGGGGGGCCGGGGGAGACCCAGTACTTC | CASSLLTSGGPGETQYF
TRBJ2-2 | 14 | NA | few | TRBV5-1 | TGCGCCAGCAGCCCAGCACAGGGTATCGGGGAGCTGTTTTTT | CASSPAQGIGELFF
TRBJ1-2 | 15 | NA | NA | TRBV9 | TGTGCCAGCAGCGTAGTAGGGAGCATATCTGGGGGCTACACCTTC | CASSVVGSISGGYTF
TRBJ2-2 | 14 | NA | NA | TRBV20-1 | TGCAGTGCGGGGGCTAGCGGATACACCGGGGAGCTGTTTTTT | CSAGASGYTGELFF
TRBJ2-4 | 18 | TRBD1 | many | TRBV6-5 | TGTGCCAGCAGTTTTTCCGGGACAGGGGTTGTTACCAAAAACATTCAGTACTTC | CASSFSGTGVVTKNIQYF
TRBJ2-5 | 15 | TRBD2 | NA | TRBV27 | TGTGCCAGCAGCCGAGGTGCGGGAGAAAGGGAGACCCAGTACTTC | CASSRGAGERETQYF
TRBJ1-2 | 13 | TRBD1 | many | TRBV5-1 | TGCGCCAGCAGCGGGGACAGAAACTATGGCTACACCTTC | CASSGDRNYGYTF
TRBJ1-1 | 14 | NA | few | TRBV15 | TGTGCCACCAGAGGCCGGGGGAGGAACACTGAAGCTTTCTTT | CATRGRGRNTEAFF